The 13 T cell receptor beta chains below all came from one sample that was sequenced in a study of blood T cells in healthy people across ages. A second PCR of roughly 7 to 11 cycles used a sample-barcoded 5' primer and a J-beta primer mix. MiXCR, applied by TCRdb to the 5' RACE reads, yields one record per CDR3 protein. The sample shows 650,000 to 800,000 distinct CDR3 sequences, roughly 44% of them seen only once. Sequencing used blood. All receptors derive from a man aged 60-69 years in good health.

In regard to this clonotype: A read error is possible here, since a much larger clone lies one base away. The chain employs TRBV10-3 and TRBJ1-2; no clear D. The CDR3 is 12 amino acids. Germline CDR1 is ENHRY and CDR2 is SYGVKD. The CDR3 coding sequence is TGTACCATCAGTGCCGGCACCTATGGCTACACCTTC. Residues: CTISAGTYGYTF.

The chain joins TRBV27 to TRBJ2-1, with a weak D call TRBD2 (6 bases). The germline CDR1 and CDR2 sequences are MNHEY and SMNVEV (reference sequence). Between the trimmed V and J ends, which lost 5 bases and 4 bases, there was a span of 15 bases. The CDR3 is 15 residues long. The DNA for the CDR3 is TGTGCCAGCAGTCTCGGGGGACCTCCTTACAATGAGCAGTTCTTC. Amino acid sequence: CASSLGGPPYNEQFF.

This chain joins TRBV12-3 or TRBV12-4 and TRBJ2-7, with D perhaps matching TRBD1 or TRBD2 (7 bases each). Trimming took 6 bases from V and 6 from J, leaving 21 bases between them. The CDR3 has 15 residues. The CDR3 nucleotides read TGTGCCAGCAGCCCTTCAGGGGGGGGCCTCTCCGAGCAGTACTTC. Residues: CASSPSGGGLSEQYF.

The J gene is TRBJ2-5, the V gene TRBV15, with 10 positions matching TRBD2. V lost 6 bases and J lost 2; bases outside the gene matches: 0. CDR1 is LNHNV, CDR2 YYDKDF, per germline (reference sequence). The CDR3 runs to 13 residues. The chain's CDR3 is CATRAGGQETQYF. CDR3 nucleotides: TGTGCCACCAGAGCGGGGGGGCAAGAGACCCAGTACTTC.

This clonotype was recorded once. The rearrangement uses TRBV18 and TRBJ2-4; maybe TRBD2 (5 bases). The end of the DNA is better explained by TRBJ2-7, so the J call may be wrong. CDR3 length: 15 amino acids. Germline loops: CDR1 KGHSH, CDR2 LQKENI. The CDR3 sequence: CASSPDGIRLYEQYF. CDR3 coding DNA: TGTGCCAGCTCACCAGACGGGATTCGCCTCTACGAGCAGTACTTC.

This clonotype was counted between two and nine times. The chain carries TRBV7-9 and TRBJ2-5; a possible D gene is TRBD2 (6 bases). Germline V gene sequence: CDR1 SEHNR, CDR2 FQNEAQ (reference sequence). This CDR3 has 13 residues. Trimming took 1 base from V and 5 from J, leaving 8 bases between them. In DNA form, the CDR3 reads TGTGCCAGCAGCTTAGACGCGGGGGAGACCCAGTACTTC. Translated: CASSLDAGETQYF.

CDR3 region: CASSYTYGGNNEQFF. CDR3 DNA: TGTGCCAGCAGTTACACCTACGGGGGGAACAATGAGCAGTTCTTC. V and J are TRBV6-6 and TRBJ2-1, with 7 bases lining up with TRBD2. Per germline, CDR1 MNHNY and CDR2 SVGAGI (reference sequence). The CDR3 runs to 15 residues. The V segment lost 2 bases and the J segment 5 bases; nucleotides outside the gene matches: 6.

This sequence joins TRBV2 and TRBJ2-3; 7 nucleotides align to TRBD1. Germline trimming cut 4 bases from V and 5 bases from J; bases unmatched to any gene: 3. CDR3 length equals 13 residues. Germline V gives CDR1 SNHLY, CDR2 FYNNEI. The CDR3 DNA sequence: TGTGCCAGCAGTGGGCAGGGGGTAGATACGCAGTATTTT. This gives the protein CASSGQGVDTQYF.

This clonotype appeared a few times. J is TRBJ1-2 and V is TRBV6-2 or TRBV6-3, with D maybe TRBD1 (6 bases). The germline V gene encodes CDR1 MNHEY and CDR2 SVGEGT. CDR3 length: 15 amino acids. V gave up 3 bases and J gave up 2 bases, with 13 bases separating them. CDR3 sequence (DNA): TGTGCCAGCAGTTATAAACAGGGAAGGAACTATGGCTACACCTTC. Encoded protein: CASSYKQGRNYGYTF.

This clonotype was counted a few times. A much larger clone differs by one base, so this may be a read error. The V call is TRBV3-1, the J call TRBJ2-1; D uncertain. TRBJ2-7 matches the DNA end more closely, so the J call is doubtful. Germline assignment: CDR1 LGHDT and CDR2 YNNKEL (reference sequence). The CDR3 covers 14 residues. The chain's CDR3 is CASSQDYPYNEQYF. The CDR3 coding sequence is TGTGCCAGCAGCCAAGATTATCCCTACAATGAGCAGTACTTC.

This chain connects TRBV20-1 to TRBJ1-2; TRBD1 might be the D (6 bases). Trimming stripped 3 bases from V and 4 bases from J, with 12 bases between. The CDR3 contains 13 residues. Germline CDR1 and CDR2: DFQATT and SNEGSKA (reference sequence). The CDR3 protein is CSASFRGTYGYTF. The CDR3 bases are TGCAGTGCTAGTTTCAGGGGCACCTATGGCTACACCTTC.

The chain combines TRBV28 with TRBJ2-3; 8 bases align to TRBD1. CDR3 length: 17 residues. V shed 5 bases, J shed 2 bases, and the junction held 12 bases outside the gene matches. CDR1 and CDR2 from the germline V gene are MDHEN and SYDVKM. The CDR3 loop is CASSAETAGGYTDTQYF. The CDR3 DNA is TGTGCCAGCAGTGCCGAGACGGCAGGGGGCTACACAGATACGCAGTATTTT.

The CDR3 sequence: CASSQGVREYEQYF. CDR3 nucleotide sequence: TGCGCCAGCAGCCAAGGAGTCAGGGAATACGAGCAGTACTTC. This sequence joins TRBV4-3 and TRBJ2-5, with D possibly matching TRBD1 (5 bases). The tail of the sequence fits TRBJ2-7 better, so the J call may be wrong. The germline V gene has CDR1 LGHNA and CDR2 YSLEER. CDR3 length: 14 residues.